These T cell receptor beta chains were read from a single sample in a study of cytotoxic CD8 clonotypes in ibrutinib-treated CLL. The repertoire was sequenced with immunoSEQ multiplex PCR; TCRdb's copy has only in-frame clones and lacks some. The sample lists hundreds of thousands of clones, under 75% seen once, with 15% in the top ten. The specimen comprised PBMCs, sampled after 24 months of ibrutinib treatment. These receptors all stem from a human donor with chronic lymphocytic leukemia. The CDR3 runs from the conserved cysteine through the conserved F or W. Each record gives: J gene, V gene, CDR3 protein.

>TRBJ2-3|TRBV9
CASSVGQGLTDTQYF
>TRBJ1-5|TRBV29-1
CSVAGQGAGQPQHF
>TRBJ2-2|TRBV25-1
CASSPRSGELFF
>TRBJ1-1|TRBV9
CASGTPGRAFF
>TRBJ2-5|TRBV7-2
CASSPRGREQETQYF
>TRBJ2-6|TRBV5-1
CASSQGATGANVLTF
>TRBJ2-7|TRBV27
CASSFRLDSYEQYF
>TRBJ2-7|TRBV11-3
CASSSFGGSYEQYF
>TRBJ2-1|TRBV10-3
CAISADPYNEQFF
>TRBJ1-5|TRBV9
CASSGGGGGNQPQHF
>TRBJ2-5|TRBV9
CASSVEAGEETQYF
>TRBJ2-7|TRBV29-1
CSVEALSGRAYEQYF
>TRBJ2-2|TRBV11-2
CASSRRDRVAGELFF
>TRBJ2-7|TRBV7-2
CASSLDRLYEQYF
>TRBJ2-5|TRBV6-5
CASRTGKETQYF
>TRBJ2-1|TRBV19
CASSAGQDNEQFF
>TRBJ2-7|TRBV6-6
CASSYPSGRSPEQYF
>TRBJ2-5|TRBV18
CASSPLDRAGETQYF
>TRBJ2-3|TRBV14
CASSRQRGERTDTQYF
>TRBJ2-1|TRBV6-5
CASSYLGTNIHEQFF
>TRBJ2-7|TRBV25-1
CASSRQSYEQYF
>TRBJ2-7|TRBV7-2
CASSPPVAGPYEQYF
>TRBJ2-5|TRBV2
CASTPERGIGETQYF
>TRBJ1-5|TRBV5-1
CASSSMGGNQPQHF
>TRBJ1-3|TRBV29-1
CSVGGLWGNTIYF
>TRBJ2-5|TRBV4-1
CASSQDGGVGVPGTQYF
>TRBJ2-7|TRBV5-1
CASSLRDVSYEQYF
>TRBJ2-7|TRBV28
CASSPFGQASYEQYF
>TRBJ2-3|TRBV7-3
CASSLFPDTQYF
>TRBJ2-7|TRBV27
CASSLSMTSGRAVQYF
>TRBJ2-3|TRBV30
CAWSWGLAGGLNTDTQYF
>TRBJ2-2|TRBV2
CASSALRLGGELFF
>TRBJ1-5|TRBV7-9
CASSYGRDNQPQHF
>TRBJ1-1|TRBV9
CASSPRQGVNTEAFF
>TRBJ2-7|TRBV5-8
CASRPGRYEQYF
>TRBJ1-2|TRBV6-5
CASSYGTDVYGYTF
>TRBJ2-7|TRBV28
CASSLDRAGEQYF
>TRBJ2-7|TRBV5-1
CASSFSGGNYEQYF
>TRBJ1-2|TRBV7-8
CASTERSGGGYGYTF
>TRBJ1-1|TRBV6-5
CASSYDPRGTEAFF
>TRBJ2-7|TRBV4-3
CASSQGASGRPEQYF
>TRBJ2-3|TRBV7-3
CASSPSISRRTDTQYF
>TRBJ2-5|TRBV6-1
CASSEVGEWDHETQYF
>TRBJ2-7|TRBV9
CASSPVGVEEQYF
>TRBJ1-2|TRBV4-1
CASSQPHGGNYGYTF